This TCR beta chain was identified in a study of blood T cell repertoires in COVID-19. Across the study: T cells, B-cell-depleted T cells, or PBMCs provided the cDNA or gDNA that served as material.

The CDR3 is 14 amino acids. Per the germline V gene, CDR1 is MNHEY and CDR2 is SVGEGT. Trimming removed 5 bases from V and 1 base from J, with 11 bases in between. TCRdb's copy holds only in-frame clones and misses some; the assay was immunoSEQ multiplex PCR. The sample yields fewer than 150,000 clones, about 80% seen once. The TCR sequence derives from a woman aged 80 or over in a cohort sampled during active or convalescent COVID-19. This chain connects TRBV6-2 or TRBV6-3 to TRBJ1-1; D is ambiguous. Sequenced input: peripheral blood. This CDR3 reads CASSLNFPNTEAFF. The CDR3 DNA follows: TGTGCCAGCAGTCTCAACTTCCCGAACACTGAAGCTTTCTTT.